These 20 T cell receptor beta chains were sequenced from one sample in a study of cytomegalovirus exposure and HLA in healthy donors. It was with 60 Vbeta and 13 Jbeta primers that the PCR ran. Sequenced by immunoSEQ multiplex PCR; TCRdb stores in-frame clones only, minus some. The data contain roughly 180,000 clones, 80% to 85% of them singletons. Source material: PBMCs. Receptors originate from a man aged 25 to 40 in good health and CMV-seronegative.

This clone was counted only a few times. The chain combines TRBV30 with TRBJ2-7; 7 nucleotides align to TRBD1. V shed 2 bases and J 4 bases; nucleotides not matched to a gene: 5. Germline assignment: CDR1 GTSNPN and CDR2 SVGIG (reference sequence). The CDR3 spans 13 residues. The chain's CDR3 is CAWSKGAGYEQYF. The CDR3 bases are TGTGCCTGGAGTAAGGGGGCAGGGTACGAGCAGTACTTC. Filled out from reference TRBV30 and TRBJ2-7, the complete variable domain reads SQTIHQWPATLVQPVGSPLSLECTVEGTSNPNLYWYRQAAGRGLQLLFYSVGIGQISSEVPQNLSASRPQDRQFILSSKKLLLSDSGFYLCAWSKGAGYEQYFGPGTRLTVT.

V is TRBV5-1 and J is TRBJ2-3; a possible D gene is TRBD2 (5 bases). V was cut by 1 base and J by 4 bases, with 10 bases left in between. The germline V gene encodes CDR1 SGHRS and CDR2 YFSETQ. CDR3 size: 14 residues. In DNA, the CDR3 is TGCGCCAGCAGCTTGCTCGAGGGTTCAGATACGCAGTATTTT. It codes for CASSLLEGSDTQYF. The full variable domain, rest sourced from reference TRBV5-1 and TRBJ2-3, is KAGVTQTPRYLIKTRGQQVTLSCSPISGHRSVSWYQQTPGQGLQFLFEYFSETQRNKGNFPGRFSGRQFSNSRSEMNVSTLELGDSALYLCASSLLEGSDTQYFGPGTRLTVL.

Here the CDR3 DNA reads TGTGCCAGCTCACCACTCCAGTGGCAAGAGACCCAGTACTTC. It encodes CASSPLQWQETQYF. The chain links TRBV18 to TRBJ2-5; D remains unclear. The CDR3 contains 14 residues. The germline gives CDR1 KGHSH, CDR2 LQKENI. V lost 1 base and J lost 2, with 8 bases in between.

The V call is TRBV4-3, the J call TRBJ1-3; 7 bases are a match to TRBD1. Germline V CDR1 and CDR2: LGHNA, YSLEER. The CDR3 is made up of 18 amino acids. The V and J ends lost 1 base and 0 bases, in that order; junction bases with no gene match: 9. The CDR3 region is CASSQGPGTEYSGNTIYF. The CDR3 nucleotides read TGCGCCAGCAGCCAAGGCCCTGGGACAGAATACTCTGGAAACACCATATATTTT.

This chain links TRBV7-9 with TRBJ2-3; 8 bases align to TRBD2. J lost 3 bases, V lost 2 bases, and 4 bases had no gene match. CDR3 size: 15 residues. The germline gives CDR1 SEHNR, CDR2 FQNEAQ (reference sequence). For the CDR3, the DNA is TGTGCCAGCAGCTTAAGCGGGGGCTGGACAGATACGCAGTATTTT. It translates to CASSLSGGWTDTQYF.

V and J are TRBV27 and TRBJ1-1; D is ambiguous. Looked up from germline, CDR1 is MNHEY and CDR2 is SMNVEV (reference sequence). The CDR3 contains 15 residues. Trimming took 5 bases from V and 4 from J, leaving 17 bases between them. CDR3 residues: CASSPSSKRPTEAFF. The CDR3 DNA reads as TGTGCCAGCAGTCCCTCCTCAAAGAGGCCCACTGAAGCTTTCTTT.

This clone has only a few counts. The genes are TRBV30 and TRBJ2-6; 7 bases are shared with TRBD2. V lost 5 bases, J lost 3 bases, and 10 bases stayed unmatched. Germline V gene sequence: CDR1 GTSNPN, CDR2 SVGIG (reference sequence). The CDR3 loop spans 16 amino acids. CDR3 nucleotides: TGTGCCTGGTCACGGGGGGAGGTGGATGGGGCCAACGTCCTGACTTTC. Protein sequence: CAWSRGEVDGANVLTF.

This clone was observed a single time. CDR3 nucleotide sequence: TGTGCCAGCAGCTTAGAGCGGAGAGACGCCTATGGCTACACCTTC. Translated: CASSLERRDAYGYTF. This rearrangement joins TRBV7-9 to TRBJ1-2, with no clear D. Looked up from germline, CDR1 is SEHNR and CDR2 is FQNEAQ (reference sequence). This CDR3 spans 15 amino acids. V gave up 1 base and J gave up 4 bases, with 13 bases separating them.

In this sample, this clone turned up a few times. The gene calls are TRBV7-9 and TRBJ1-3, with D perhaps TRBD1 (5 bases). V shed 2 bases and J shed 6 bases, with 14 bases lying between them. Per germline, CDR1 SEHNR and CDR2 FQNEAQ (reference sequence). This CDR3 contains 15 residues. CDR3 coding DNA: TGTGCCAGCAGCTTAAGTTTGGGCAGGGAAAACACCATATATTTT. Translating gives CASSLSLGRENTIYF.

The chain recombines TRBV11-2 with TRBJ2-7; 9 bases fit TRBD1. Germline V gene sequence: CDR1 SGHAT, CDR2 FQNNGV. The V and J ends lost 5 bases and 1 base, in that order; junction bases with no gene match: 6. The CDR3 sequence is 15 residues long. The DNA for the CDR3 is TGTGCCAGCAGCCCTAGGGGGACAGGGTCCTACGAGCAGTACTTC. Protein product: CASSPRGTGSYEQYF.

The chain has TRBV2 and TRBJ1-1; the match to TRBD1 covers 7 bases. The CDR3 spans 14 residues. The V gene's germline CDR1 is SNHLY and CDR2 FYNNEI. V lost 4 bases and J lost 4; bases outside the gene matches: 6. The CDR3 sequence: CASSGQGGTTEAFF. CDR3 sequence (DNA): TGTGCCAGCAGTGGACAGGGTGGGACCACTGAAGCTTTCTTT.

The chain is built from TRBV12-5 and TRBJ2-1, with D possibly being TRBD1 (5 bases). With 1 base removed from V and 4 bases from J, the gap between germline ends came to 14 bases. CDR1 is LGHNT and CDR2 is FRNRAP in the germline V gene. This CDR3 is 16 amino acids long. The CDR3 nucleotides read TGTGCTAGTGGTTTGGCCCAGGGTTTCAGGTACAATGAGCAGTTCTTC. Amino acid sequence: CASGLAQGFRYNEQFF.

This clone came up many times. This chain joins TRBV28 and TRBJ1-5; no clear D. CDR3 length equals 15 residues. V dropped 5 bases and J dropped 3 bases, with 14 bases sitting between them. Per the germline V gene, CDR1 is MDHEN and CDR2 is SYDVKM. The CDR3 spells CASSTRRQANQPQHF. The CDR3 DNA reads TGTGCCAGCAGTACCCGGAGGCAGGCCAATCAGCCCCAGCATTTT.

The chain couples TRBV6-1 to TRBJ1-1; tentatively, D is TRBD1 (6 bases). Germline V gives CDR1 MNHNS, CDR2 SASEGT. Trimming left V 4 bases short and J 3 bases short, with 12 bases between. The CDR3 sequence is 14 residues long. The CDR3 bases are TGTGCCAGCAGTGTTGACAGGACGGACACTGAAGCTTTCTTT. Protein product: CASSVDRTDTEAFF.

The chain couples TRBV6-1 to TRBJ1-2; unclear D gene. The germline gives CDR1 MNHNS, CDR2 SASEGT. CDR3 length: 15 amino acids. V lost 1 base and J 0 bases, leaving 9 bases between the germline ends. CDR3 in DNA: TGTGCCAGCAGTGAAGGTGTTCCCGCTAACTATGGCTACACCTTC. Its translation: CASSEGVPANYGYTF.

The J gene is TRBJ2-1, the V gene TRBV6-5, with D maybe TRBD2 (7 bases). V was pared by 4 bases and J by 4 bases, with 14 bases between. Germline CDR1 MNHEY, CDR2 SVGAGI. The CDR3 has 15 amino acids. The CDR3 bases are TGTGCCAGCAGTTTGGGGGGGGCGCCATACAATGAGCAGTTCTTC. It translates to CASSLGGAPYNEQFF.

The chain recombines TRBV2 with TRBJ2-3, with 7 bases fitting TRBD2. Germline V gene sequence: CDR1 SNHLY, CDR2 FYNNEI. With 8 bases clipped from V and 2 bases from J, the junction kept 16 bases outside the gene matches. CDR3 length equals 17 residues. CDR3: CASAVTSPLWDTDTQYF. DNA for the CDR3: TGTGCCAGCGCAGTGACTAGCCCCCTATGGGACACAGATACGCAGTATTTT.

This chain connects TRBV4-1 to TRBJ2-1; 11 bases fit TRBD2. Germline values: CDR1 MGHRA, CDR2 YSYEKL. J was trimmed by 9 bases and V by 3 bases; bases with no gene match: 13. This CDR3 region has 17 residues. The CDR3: CASSHPPKGLAATEQFF. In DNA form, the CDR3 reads TGCGCCAGCAGCCACCCCCCCAAGGGACTAGCGGCCACTGAGCAGTTCTTC.

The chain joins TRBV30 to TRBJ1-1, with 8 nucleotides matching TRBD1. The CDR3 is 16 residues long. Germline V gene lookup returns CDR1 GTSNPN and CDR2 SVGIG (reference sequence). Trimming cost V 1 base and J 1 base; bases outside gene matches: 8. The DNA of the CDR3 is TGTGCCTGGAGTGCGCGGAACAGGGGGTGGAACACTGAAGCTTTCTTT. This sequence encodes CAWSARNRGWNTEAFF.

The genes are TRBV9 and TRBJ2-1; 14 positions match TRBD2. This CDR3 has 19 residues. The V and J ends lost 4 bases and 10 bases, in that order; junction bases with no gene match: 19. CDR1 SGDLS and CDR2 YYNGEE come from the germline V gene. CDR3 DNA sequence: TGTGCCAGCAGCCCCAGAGGGACTAGCGGGAGTGGACAGGGGGGGGAGCAGTTCTTC. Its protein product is CASSPRGTSGSGQGGEQFF.